This passage covers 20 T cell receptor beta chains from one sample sequenced in a study of T cells in women clearing cervical HPV infection. Only in-frame clones appear in the TCRdb table, and some are missing; sequencing was by immunoSEQ multiplex PCR. Recorded for this sample: about 33,000 clones. Sequences were obtained from blood buffy coat. These receptors were collected from a woman aged 18 to 75 with a cervical HPV16 infection that either progressed to CIN3+ or cleared (not recorded which).

The CDR3 DNA, read in part, is TGTGCCAGTAGCCCCGCCTGGGGAGGGGCGGTCTACGAG. The encoded protein is CASSPAWGGAVYE. The whole CDR3 is CASSPAWGGAVYEQYF. This chain uses TRBV19 with TRBJ2-7, with 7 bases fitting TRBD2. Read coverage stops 3 residues before the CDR3 terminus; the germline J gene supplies the remainder. V was clipped by 6 bases and J by 3 bases; unmatched bases: 14. This CDR3 comprises 16 residues. CDR1 and CDR2 from the germline V gene are LNHDA and SQIVND (reference sequence). Full variable domain (outside the CDR3, taken from reference TRBV19 and TRBJ2-7): DGGITQSPKYLFRKEGQNVTLSCEQNLNHDAMYWYRQDPGQGLRLIYYSQIVNDFQKGDIAEGYSVSREKKESFPLTVTSAQKNPTAFYLCASSPAWGGAVYEQYFGPGTRLTVT.

In regard to this clone: The CDR3 is cut off 3 residues early in the read; its end comes from the germline J gene. The chain couples TRBV5-5 to TRBJ2-2; TRBD2 is a possible D gene (5 bases). The CDR3 runs to 12 residues. Germline loops: CDR1 SGHKS, CDR2 YYEKEE (reference sequence). The part of the CDR3 DNA that was read is TGTGCCAGCAGCTCGGGGAATTCACCG. Encoded protein: CASSSGNSP. The whole CDR3 protein is CASSSGNSPLFF.

Details on this clone: The read ends 3 residues before the CDR3 terminus; that terminus is restored from the germline J gene. The chain employs TRBV20-1 and TRBJ2-2, with D possibly being TRBD1 (5 bases). From germline, CDR1 is DFQATT and CDR2 SNEGSKA (reference sequence). The CDR3 runs 15 residues. V shed 2 bases and J shed 4 bases, with 14 bases lying between them. The CDR3 bases that were read are TGCAGTGCTAGAAGGGCGGACACCCTCACCGGGGAG. It is translated as CSARRADTLTGE. The whole CDR3 protein is CSARRADTLTGELFF.

Note on this clone: The sequence runs out 3 residues before the end of the CDR3; the remainder is reconstructed from the germline J gene. The chain links TRBV19 to TRBJ2-7; TRBD1 matches at 7 bases. CDR1 and CDR2 from the germline V gene are LNHDA and SQIVND (reference sequence). With V trimmed by 3 bases and J by 0 bases, 5 bases remained unmatched. CDR3 length: 15 amino acids. CDR3 sequence: CASSISPGGSYEQYF. CDR3 DNA (partial): TGTGCCAGTAGTATTTCCCCAGGGGGCTCCTACGAG.

As regards this clone: The observed sequence ends 3 residues before the CDR3 terminus, with the missing tail filled in from the germline J gene. The chain links TRBV23-1 to TRBJ2-7; the match to TRBD1 covers 7 bases. TRBV23-1 belongs to the ORF category, with a function that is uncertain. V dropped 7 bases and J dropped 3; count of bases not matched to a gene: 9. This CDR3 contains 14 residues. The CDR3 here is CASTRTGTSYEQYF. CDR3 DNA (partial): TGCGCCAGCACTCGGACAGGCACCAGCTACGAG.

Points on this clone: Read sequence stops 3 residues before the CDR3 end, and the germline J gene provides the missing end. J is TRBJ2-7 and V is TRBV19; a possible D gene is TRBD2 (5 bases). Germline lookup yields CDR1 LNHDA and CDR2 SQIVND (reference sequence). Trimming removed 7 bases from V and 4 bases from J, with 14 bases in between. This CDR3 contains 13 residues. The sequenced part of the CDR3 DNA is TGTGCCAGTAAGTCGAGCGGACTTTACGAG. Amino acid sequence: CASKSSGLYE. The whole CDR3 sequence is CASKSSGLYEQYF.

About this clone: With the read ending 3 residues before the CDR3 end, the germline J gene is used to fill in that end. The chain has TRBV4-1 and TRBJ1-4, with 7 bases fitting TRBD1. CDR3 length: 13 residues. Trimming took 10 bases from V and 3 from J; bases not matched to a gene: 5. Germline loops: CDR1 MGHRA, CDR2 YSYEKL. The CDR3: CATPGTANEKLFF. CDR3 DNA (partial): TGCGCCACTCCCGGGACAGCTAATGAAAAA.

Remarks on this clone: The CDR3 goes on 3 residues after the read ends, and that part is filled in from the germline J gene. This chain links TRBV7-2 with TRBJ2-5; the match to TRBD1 covers 9 bases. The V gene's germline CDR1 is SGHTA and CDR2 FQGNSA. CDR3 length: 14 residues. J lost 2 bases, V lost 4 bases, and 2 bases had no gene match. CDR3 DNA, as far as it was read: TGTGCCAGCAGCTGGACAGGGGATCAAGAGACC. Its translation is CASSWTGDQET. The full-length CDR3 reads as CASSWTGDQETQYF.

As to this clone: The read terminates 3 residues ahead of where the CDR3 ends, so the germline J gene completes it. The J gene is TRBJ2-5, the V gene TRBV7-9, with unresolved D. The V end lost 1 base, the J end lost 3 bases, and 9 bases lay between the germline ends. Germline V gene lookup returns CDR1 SEHNR and CDR2 FQNEAQ (reference sequence). The CDR3 sequence is 14 residues long. The DNA read from the CDR3 is TGTGCCAGCAGCTTAGATGTTAGTAAAGAGACC. Translated: CASSLDVSKET. The entire CDR3 is CASSLDVSKETQYF.

A word on this clone: The read halts 3 residues ahead of the CDR3 end, with the missing end drawn from the germline J gene. This chain links TRBV7-9 with TRBJ1-2, with D unresolved. The V end was cut by 5 bases, the J end by 4 bases, with 14 bases between. This CDR3 is 14 amino acids long. Germline V gene lookup returns CDR1 SEHNR and CDR2 FQNEAQ (reference sequence). The CDR3: CASSTYTSPYGYTF. The CDR3 bases that were read are TGTGCCAGCAGCACATACACCTCTCCCTATGGC.

Remarks on this clone: The CDR3 extends 3 residues past the end of the read, so its final part is completed from the germline J gene. The chain carries TRBV20-1 and TRBJ2-1; TRBD2 matches at 11 bases. Losses at the gene ends were 7 bases for V and 6 bases for J; bases not matched to a gene: 8. This CDR3 contains 14 residues. Germline CDR1 is DFQATT and CDR2 is SNEGSKA (reference sequence). This CDR3 reads CSVPLAGGINEQFF. CDR3 DNA, as far as it was read: TGCAGTGTCCCCCTAGCGGGGGGCATCAATGAG.

A note on this clone: The read halts 3 residues ahead of the CDR3 end, with the missing end drawn from the germline J gene. The rearrangement joins TRBV5-1 to TRBJ1-2; 7 bases line up with TRBD1. This CDR3 has 14 residues. CDR1 is SGHRS and CDR2 is YFSETQ in the germline V gene. Losses at the gene ends were 0 bases for V and 4 bases for J; bases not matched to a gene: 3. CDR3: CASSLEGAGYGYTF. CDR3 bases read: TGCGCCAGCAGCTTGGAGGGGGCAGGCTATGGC.

On this clone itself: The read gets to within 3 residues of the CDR3 end, and the germline J gene fills in the rest. The J gene is TRBJ2-3, the V gene TRBV20-1; 10 nucleotides agree with TRBD1. Per germline, CDR1 DFQATT and CDR2 SNEGSKA (reference sequence). J was trimmed by 6 bases and V by 3 bases; bases with no gene match: 9. CDR3 length: 15 amino acids. The CDR3 reads CSASDPGQGRDTQYF. The DNA read from the CDR3 is TGCAGTGCTAGTGATCCGGGACAGGGGAGGGATACG.

About this clone: The sequence runs out 3 residues before the end of the CDR3; the remainder is reconstructed from the germline J gene. The V gene is TRBV29-1, the J gene TRBJ2-5; 11 bases align to TRBD2. Losses at the gene ends were 4 bases for V and 3 bases for J; bases not matched to a gene: 1. Per germline, CDR1 SQVTM and CDR2 ANQGSEA. The CDR3 loop spans 13 amino acids. The CDR3 reads CSVVAGGKETQYF. The part of the CDR3 DNA that was read is TGCAGCGTTGTAGCGGGGGGGAAAGAGACC.

Concerning this clone: The read falls 3 residues short of the CDR3 end, and the missing part is taken from the germline J gene. J is TRBJ2-5 and V is TRBV19, with 9 bases aligning to TRBD1. V shed 10 bases and J 0 bases; nucleotides not matched to a gene: 6. The CDR3 consists of 14 residues. CDR1 and CDR2 (germline): LNHDA, SQIVND (reference sequence). Partial CDR3 DNA: TGTGCCATCCAGGGGGACAGGGACCAAGAGACC. This translates into CAIQGDRDQET. The full CDR3 protein reads CAIQGDRDQETQYF.

On this clone: The CDR3 extends 3 residues past the end of the read, so its final part is completed from the germline J gene. The J gene is TRBJ1-2, the V gene TRBV11-2; D is possibly TRBD1 (6 bases). This CDR3 is built from 15 residues. V was shortened by 5 bases and J by 6 bases, with 19 bases between the two germline ends. CDR1 and CDR2 from the germline V gene are SGHAT and FQNNGV. The sequenced CDR3 bases are TGTGCCAGCAGCCCACCCGAGAGACAGGTGGATGGC. As protein: CASSPPERQVDG. The entire CDR3 protein reads CASSPPERQVDGYTF.

In the case of this clone: Read sequence stops 3 residues before the CDR3 end, and the germline J gene provides the missing end. The chain is built from TRBV19 and TRBJ2-1; 11 bases fit TRBD1. The CDR3 extends over 15 amino acids. CDR1 and CDR2 (germline): LNHDA, SQIVND (reference sequence). J gave up 4 bases and V 6 bases, and 5 bases lay outside the gene matches. The CDR3 here is CASSQGTGGYNEQFF. Incomplete CDR3 DNA: TGTGCCAGTAGCCAAGGGACAGGGGGATACAATGAG.

Of note for this clone: Read data end 3 residues before the CDR3 end; the end is taken from the germline J gene. The chain employs TRBV2 and TRBJ2-3, with 9 bases fitting TRBD1. The CDR3 runs 16 residues. Germline CDR1 is SNHLY and CDR2 is FYNNEI. J lost 6 bases, V lost 6 bases, and 13 bases had no gene match. This CDR3 is CASRATGTGRGDTQYF. The CDR3 DNA, read in part, is TGTGCCAGCAGAGCTACCGGGACAGGGAGGGGGGATACG.

Details on this clone: The read terminates 3 residues ahead of where the CDR3 ends, so the germline J gene completes it. The V and J genes are TRBV2 and TRBJ2-3, with 8 bases fitting TRBD2. This CDR3 region has 15 residues. V was pared by 2 bases and J by 1 base, with 2 bases of the junction left unmatched. Per germline, CDR1 SNHLY and CDR2 FYNNEI. The CDR3 loop is CASSERRGGTDTQYF. The DNA read from the CDR3 is TGTGCCAGCAGTGAAAGGCGGGGGGGCACAGATACG.

Comment on this clone: The CDR3 extends 3 residues past the end of the read, so its final part is completed from the germline J gene. The chain employs TRBV28 and TRBJ2-5; D might be TRBD2 (6 bases). V lost 2 bases, J lost 3 bases, and 13 bases lay in between. The CDR3 runs to 15 residues. Per the germline V gene, CDR1 is MDHEN and CDR2 is SYDVKM. The CDR3 region is CASSLRKAGEETQYF. The sequenced CDR3 bases are TGTGCCAGCAGTTTAAGGAAAGCGGGCGAAGAGACC.